This entry lists 27 T cell receptor beta chains sequenced from one sample in a study of OX40 agonist ivuxolimab in advanced cancers. This table comes from immunoSEQ multiplex PCR, and its TCRdb copy is limited to in-frame clones, with some not included. The repertoire holds about 49,000 clones, with roughly 85% as singletons. This sample comprised CD4+ or CD8+ T cells sorted from blood, obtained in a trial of the OX40 agonist ivuxolimab. These receptor sequences come from an adult with an advanced solid tumor such as melanoma, head and neck, liver or kidney cancer.

The chain links TRBV6-6 to TRBJ2-2, with D unresolved. Trimming took off 0 bases at V and 10 bases at J, with 9 bases between the two ends. The CDR3 length is 13 residues. Germline CDR1 is MNHNY and CDR2 is SVGAGI (reference sequence). CDR3 sequence reads: CASSYSNLEELFF. In nucleotides, the CDR3 is TGTGCCAGCAGTTACTCGAATCTGGAGGAGCTGTTTTTT.

The V call is TRBV7-8, the J call TRBJ1-2; 7 nucleotides match TRBD1. The CDR3 runs 15 residues. CDR1 SGHVS and CDR2 FQNEAQ come from the germline V gene. V gave up 0 bases and J gave up 3 bases; unmatched junction bases: 4. This CDR3 reads CASSLAQGSDYGYTF. CDR3 DNA: TGTGCCAGCAGCTTAGCACAGGGGTCTGACTATGGCTACACCTTC.

The table lists this clone with a few counts. The chain has TRBV5-6 and TRBJ1-5; 7 nucleotides align to TRBD1. This CDR3 is 13 amino acids long. Germline trimming cut 4 bases from V and 7 bases from J; bases unmatched to any gene: 5. Germline V CDR1 and CDR2: SGHDT, YYEEEE. This CDR3 is CASSLTGNQPQHF. In nucleotides, the CDR3 is TGTGCCAGCAGCCTGACAGGGAACCAGCCCCAGCATTTT.

The rearrangement uses TRBV27 and TRBJ2-2; perhaps TRBD1 as D (5 bases). The CDR3 is made up of 16 amino acids. Germline V CDR1 and CDR2: MNHEY, SMNVEV (reference sequence). V was cut by 6 bases and J by 8 bases, with 22 bases left in between. CDR3 coding DNA: TGTGCCAGCAGCCCTCACGGACAAACCTTATGGGGGGAGCTGTTTTTT. It translates to CASSPHGQTLWGELFF.

This clone was counted between two and nine times. The chain joins TRBV7-9 to TRBJ2-7, with D maybe TRBD1 (5 bases). The V end was cut by 4 bases, the J end by 2 bases, with 12 bases between. The CDR3 contains 14 residues. Germline loops: CDR1 SEHNR, CDR2 FQNEAQ (reference sequence). The CDR3 DNA is TGTGCCAGCAGCTCTCAGGGTGAGACCTACGAGCAGTACTTC. It encodes CASSSQGETYEQYF.

The chain has TRBV6-5 and TRBJ2-5; tentative D call: TRBD1 (5 bases). Between the trimmed V and J ends, which lost 0 bases and 5 bases, there was a span of 13 bases. Germline V CDR1 and CDR2: MNHEY, SVGAGI. The CDR3 is made up of 15 amino acids. For the CDR3, the DNA is TGTGCCAGCAGTTACTCGATAGGGGCTGAGGAGACCCAGTACTTC. Translating it yields CASSYSIGAEETQYF.

The chain links TRBV19 to TRBJ2-7; a possible D gene is TRBD2 (5 bases). Trimming removed 3 bases from V and 2 bases from J, with 14 bases in between. Germline V gene sequence: CDR1 LNHDA, CDR2 SQIVND (reference sequence). There are 15 residues in the CDR3. The CDR3 loop is CASSIPGSKTYEQYF. The CDR3 nucleotides are TGTGCCAGTAGTATCCCGGGGTCAAAGACCTACGAGCAGTACTTC.

The gene calls are TRBV28 and TRBJ1-1; D is unclear. The germline CDR1 and CDR2 sequences are MDHEN and SYDVKM. The CDR3 contains 17 residues. V lost 4 bases, J lost 0 bases, and 18 bases lay in between. Here the CDR3 DNA reads TGTGCCAGCAGTTCCGTCCCAGGAAGACCATTGAACACTGAAGCTTTCTTT. Translation gives CASSSVPGRPLNTEAFF.

The V and J genes are TRBV6-5 and TRBJ1-5, with D unclear. This CDR3 comprises 14 residues. CDR1 is MNHEY and CDR2 is SVGAGI in the germline V gene. V was clipped by 6 bases and J by 7 bases, with 16 bases between them. The DNA for the CDR3 is TGTGCCAGCAGCCCCGGCGGGTCAAAACAGCCCCAGCATTTT. The encoded protein is CASSPGGSKQPQHF.

This chain joins TRBV25-1 and TRBJ2-7; D is unresolved. V gave up 1 base and J gave up 4 bases, with 5 bases separating them. CDR3 length: 12 amino acids. Germline lookup yields CDR1 MGHDK and CDR2 SYGVNS. CDR3 bases: TGTGCCAGCAGTGAATTGGATTACGAGCAGTACTTC. Residues: CASSELDYEQYF.

V is TRBV18 and J is TRBJ1-5; D ambiguous. The CDR3 contains 16 residues. V was trimmed by 2 bases and J by 4 bases, leaving 15 bases between them. CDR1 is KGHSH and CDR2 is LQKENI in the germline V gene. The CDR3 is CASSPTPPEGNQPQHF. CDR3 coding DNA: TGTGCCAGCTCACCAACCCCTCCCGAAGGAAATCAGCCCCAGCATTTT.

This chain links TRBV7-2 with TRBJ2-3, with 10 bases lining up with TRBD2. The CDR3 has 17 amino acids. J lost 5 bases, V lost 5 bases, and 13 bases had no gene match. CDR1 and CDR2 from the germline V gene are SGHTA and FQGNSA. In DNA form, the CDR3 reads TGTGCCAGCAGCCCCCATCTCCTAGCGGGGGTGGTAGATACGCAGTATTTT. Translated, it gives CASSPHLLAGVVDTQYF.

J is TRBJ2-1 and V is TRBV9, with D maybe TRBD2 (6 bases). This CDR3 is built from 12 residues. V was shortened by 3 bases and J by 10 bases, with 11 bases between the two germline ends. CDR1 is SGDLS, CDR2 YYNGEE, per germline. CDR3 amino acids: CASSAASAEQFF. DNA for the CDR3: TGTGCCAGCAGCGCGGCTAGCGCCGAGCAGTTCTTC.

The chain employs TRBV4-3 and TRBJ1-1; D ambiguous. The germline V gene encodes CDR1 LGHNA and CDR2 YSLEER. This CDR3 has 11 amino acids. V was shortened by 0 bases and J by 10 bases, with 6 bases between the two germline ends. Here the CDR3 DNA reads TGCGCCAGCAGCCAAGATGGTACAGCTTTCTTT. As protein: CASSQDGTAFF.

This chain connects TRBV30 to TRBJ1-1; 10 bases are shared with TRBD1. Germline V gives CDR1 GTSNPN, CDR2 SVGIG (reference sequence). V lost 8 bases and J lost 8; bases outside the gene matches: 5. There are 11 residues in the CDR3. Here the CDR3 DNA reads TGTGCCAGGGACAGGGGACGAGAAGCTTTCTTT. This translates into CARDRGREAFF.

This chain links TRBV27 with TRBJ2-7; the match to TRBD1 covers 11 bases. The CDR3 runs 14 residues. Germline values: CDR1 MNHEY, CDR2 SMNVEV (reference sequence). With 6 bases clipped from V and 0 bases from J, the junction kept 1 base outside the gene matches. The CDR3 is CASRGTGGSYEQYF. The DNA for the CDR3 is TGTGCCAGCAGGGGGACAGGGGGCTCCTACGAGCAGTACTTC.

This chain connects TRBV28 to TRBJ2-2; the D is unclear. Germline CDR1 MDHEN, CDR2 SYDVKM. The CDR3 is 14 residues long. The V gene lost 3 bases and the J gene lost 1 base, with 6 bases spanning the gap. The CDR3: CASSFRRNTGELFF. CDR3 DNA sequence: TGTGCCAGCAGTTTCAGGCGGAACACCGGGGAGCTGTTTTTT.

This chain links TRBV28 with TRBJ2-3; 8 bases line up with TRBD2. V trimming: 2 bases; J trimming: 10 bases; junction bases outside the gene matches: 5. The CDR3 has 13 amino acids. Germline CDR1 and CDR2: MDHEN and SYDVKM. Written as DNA, the CDR3 is TGTGCCAGCAGTTTAAGCGGGGGCAGGGCGCAGTATTTT. As protein: CASSLSGGRAQYF. Complete variable domain (other parts from reference TRBV28 and TRBJ2-3): DVKVTQSSRYLVKRTGEKVFLECVQDMDHENMFWYRQDPGLGLRLIYFSYDVKMKEKGDIPEGYSVSREKKERFSLILESASTNQTSMYLCASSLSGGRAQYFGPGTRLTVL.

The genes are TRBV15 and TRBJ1-3; 8 bases map to TRBD1. Germline lookup yields CDR1 LNHNV and CDR2 YYDKDF (reference sequence). V gave up 3 bases and J gave up 0 bases; unmatched junction bases: 4. The CDR3 totals 16 residues. The chain's CDR3 is CATSSADRASGNTIYF. The CDR3 nucleotides read TGTGCCACCAGCAGCGCGGACAGGGCCTCTGGAAACACCATATATTTT.

The chain employs TRBV19 and TRBJ1-5, with 8 bases lining up with TRBD1. The ends lost 5 bases at V and 4 bases at J; junction bases unmatched: 7. The CDR3 has 15 amino acids. Germline V gene lookup returns CDR1 LNHDA and CDR2 SQIVND (reference sequence). The CDR3 protein is CASSLSGTGNQPQHF. The CDR3 region has the DNA TGTGCCAGTAGTCTCTCCGGGACAGGTAATCAGCCCCAGCATTTT.

This clone was seen a single time. The rearrangement uses TRBV7-8 and TRBJ2-1; D is unresolved. This CDR3 has 12 amino acids. Germline V gene lookup returns CDR1 SGHVS and CDR2 FQNEAQ. V lost 3 bases, J lost 6 bases, and 6 bases lay in between. The CDR3 spells CASSFGSNEQFF. The CDR3, as DNA: TGTGCCAGCAGCTTCGGGTCCAATGAGCAGTTCTTC.

In DNA, the CDR3 is TGCGCCAGCAGCCAATCCGGGACTAGCGGAGGAGAGACCCAGTACTTC. Its protein is CASSQSGTSGGETQYF. This chain links TRBV4-3 with TRBJ2-5, with 11 bases aligning to TRBD2. The germline V gene encodes CDR1 LGHNA and CDR2 YSLEER. J was trimmed by 4 bases and V by 2 bases; bases with no gene match: 6. This CDR3 has 16 amino acids.

The chain is built from TRBV4-1 and TRBJ2-5; D gene ambiguous. Trimming shortened V by 1 base and J by 5 bases, and 11 bases separated the two germline ends. Germline CDR1 and CDR2: MGHRA and YSYEKL. The CDR3 spans 14 residues. The CDR3 spells CASSQGAQPETQYF. The DNA of the CDR3 is TGCGCCAGCAGCCAAGGTGCACAGCCGGAGACCCAGTACTTC.

The V gene is TRBV4-1, the J gene TRBJ1-2; TRBD1 agrees at 9 bases. The germline V gene has CDR1 MGHRA and CDR2 YSYEKL. The CDR3 is 17 amino acids. With 0 bases clipped from V and 2 bases from J, the junction kept 7 bases outside the gene matches. The CDR3 nucleotides read TGCGCCAGCAGCCAAGATTTGACAGGGGGAGCCAACTATGGCTACACCTTC. This sequence encodes CASSQDLTGGANYGYTF.

The rearrangement links TRBV5-4 to TRBJ2-1; D is ambiguous. CDR1 is SGHNT, CDR2 YYREEE, per germline (reference sequence). The V end lost 1 base, the J end lost 12 bases, and 14 bases lay between the germline ends. The CDR3 is 13 amino acids. CDR3: CASSLKGHLRQFF. The DNA of the CDR3 is TGTGCCAGCAGCTTGAAAGGCCACTTGAGGCAGTTCTTC.

The rearrangement links TRBV5-4 to TRBJ2-3; a possible D gene is TRBD2 (5 bases). The ends were cut back, 4 bases at V and 3 bases at J, with 15 bases in the middle. Germline loops: CDR1 SGHNT, CDR2 YYREEE (reference sequence). The CDR3 consists of 15 residues. The CDR3 region is CASSPRVGRTDTQYF. The CDR3 DNA reads TGTGCCAGCAGCCCCCGCGTGGGGAGAACAGATACGCAGTATTTT.

The rearrangement joins TRBV6-6 to TRBJ2-1, with 7 bases identical to TRBD1. The ends lost 0 bases at V and 3 bases at J; junction bases unmatched: 2. Germline V gives CDR1 MNHNY, CDR2 SVGAGI (reference sequence). The CDR3 consists of 15 residues. The CDR3 loop is CASSYSGQVYNEQFF. The CDR3 nucleotides read TGTGCCAGCAGTTACTCTGGACAGGTCTACAATGAGCAGTTCTTC.